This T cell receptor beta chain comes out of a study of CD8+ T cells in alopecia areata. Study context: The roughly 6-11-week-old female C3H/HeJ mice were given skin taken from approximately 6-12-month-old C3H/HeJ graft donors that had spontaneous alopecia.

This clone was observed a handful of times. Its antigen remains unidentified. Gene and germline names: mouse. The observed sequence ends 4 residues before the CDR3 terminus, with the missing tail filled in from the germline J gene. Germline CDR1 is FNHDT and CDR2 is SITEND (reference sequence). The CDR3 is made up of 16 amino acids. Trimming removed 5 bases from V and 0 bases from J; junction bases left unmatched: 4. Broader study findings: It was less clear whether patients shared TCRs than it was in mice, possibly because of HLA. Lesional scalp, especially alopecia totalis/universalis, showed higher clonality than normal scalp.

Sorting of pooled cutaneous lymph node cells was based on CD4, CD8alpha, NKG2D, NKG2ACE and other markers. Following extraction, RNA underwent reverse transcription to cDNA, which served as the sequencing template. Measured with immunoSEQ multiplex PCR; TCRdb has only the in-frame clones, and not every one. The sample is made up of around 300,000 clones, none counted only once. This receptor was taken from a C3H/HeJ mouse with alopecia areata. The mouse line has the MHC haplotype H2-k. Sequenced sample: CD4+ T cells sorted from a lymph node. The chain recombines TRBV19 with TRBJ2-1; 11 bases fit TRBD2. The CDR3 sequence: CASRPGLGVNYAEQFF. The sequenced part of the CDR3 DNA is TGTGCCAGCAGACCGGGACTGGGGGTTAACTATGCT.